This entry describes one T cell receptor (beta chain). Its antigen remains undetermined. Per-base qualities were not stored, and no clone one base away is much larger. The library was prepared using the immunoSEQ multiplex PCR assay. The study's processing was this. A statistical classification framework was built to diagnose cytomegalovirus status from the catalog of TCR beta chain sequences. Drawn from immuneACCESS, this table holds only the in-frame rearrangements with V and J called that TCRdb kept. Clones are partly lost; checked studies trace under half to an unresolved V gene and leave the rest unexplained. For V, J and clone size, that table is used; D and trimming come from the DNA. The sample table contains some 340,000 clones; only one count was recorded for roughly 87% of them. About 1.2% of the sample rests with the top ten. The sample is drawn from a study of cytomegalovirus exposure and HLA in healthy donors (dated by TCRdb to 2016 to 2017). In terms of the full investigation: According to a later analysis, one platform produced both the roughly 130 validation repertoires and the roughly 660 repertoires of the first cohort. The aim of the study was to test whether cataloging public T cell receptors could identify signatures of past pathogen exposure. A separate validation cohort of 100 to 150 different subjects was used in addition to the roughly 670-subject first cohort. To predict cytomegalovirus infection status, the study brought together high-throughput TCR immunosequencing, statistical association of individual TCRs with disease status, and machine learning. Overall study results and their limits: A later analysis lacked HLA typing for the validation cohort, so it scored co-occurrence in that cohort across all 110 or so repertoires. The study listed 150 to 200 TCR beta chains as associated with cytomegalovirus. In both the original and validation cohorts, the classifier was reported to diagnose cytomegalovirus status with high specificity and sensitivity. In vitro tests confirmed that a few of the cytomegalovirus-associated TCR beta chains recognize cytomegalovirus antigens. The authors suggested that the approach could potentially be generalized to other disease states and immunological phenotypes. In a later analysis, TCRs clustered in the first cohort were found to also tend to co-occur in the 130 or so validation repertoires, with about 93% of cluster scores above 0. Most TCR sequences were seen in very few donors, while some public TCRs were found in many individuals.

The donors belonged to the validation cohort of over a hundred subjects, which was separate from the roughly 700-subject first cohort. V was cut back by 4 bases and J by 5 bases, leaving a gap of 9 bases between them. From its cysteine to its phenylalanine, the CDR3 spans 13 amino acids. The read is trimmed to its CDR3 DNA, 39 bases read in frame from base 1. In the germline V gene, CDR1 corresponds to LGHNT and CDR2 to FRNRAP. The sample comprised PBMCs. The V gene is TRBV12-5 and the J gene is TRBJ2-1; a weak D assignment points to TRBD1 (6 bases agree). This TCR came from a woman aged 30 to 39 in good health and CMV-seropositive. The base sequence is TGTGCTAGTGGTTGGGACACTGACAATGAGCAGTTCTTC. Its amino acids are CASGWDTDNEQFF.